This T cell receptor beta chain derives from a study of CD8+ T cells in alopecia areata. As concerns this clone: Its antigen is not known.

The junction had 5 bases not matched to a gene; V was cut back by 0 bases and J by 2 bases. Germline V CDR1 and CDR2: SGHRS, YFSETQ. The CDR3 consists of 15 residues. Study findings and constraints: Scalp data also include sequences from resident alphabeta T cells of normal skin.

cDNA serving as the sequencing template came from extracted, reverse transcribed RNA. The assay was immunoSEQ multiplex PCR, and TCRdb's table has in-frame clones only and misses some. Of some 110,000 clones in the sample, more than 30% were seen once. The sequence derives from a human donor with alopecia areata. The sequenced sample consisted of CD4+ T cells sorted from blood. V is TRBV5-1 and J is TRBJ2-7, with 7 positions matching TRBD1. CDR3 residues: CASSLARDRTYEQYF. The CDR3 DNA reads TGCGCCAGCAGCTTGGCCCGGGACAGAACCTACGAGCAGTACTTC.